Listed below are T cell receptor beta chains from one sample, sequenced in a study of cytomegalovirus exposure and HLA in healthy donors. The assay was immunoSEQ multiplex PCR, and TCRdb's table has in-frame clones only and misses some. The table includes hundreds of thousands of clones, about 90% detected once. The sequenced material came from PBMCs. Receptors were obtained from a man aged 18 to 30 in good health and CMV-seropositive. Both conserved end residues are part of each CDR3. Fields, in order: D gene, J gene, V gene, clone size, CDR3 DNA, CDR3 protein. D genes are given only for firm matches. Clone sizes are given selectively: once, few, many, or a class where the clone is expanded.

>TRBD1|TRBJ1-5|TRBV15|NA
TGTGCCACCAGCAGGGAACACAGGGGGAATCAGCCCCAGCATTTT
CATSREHRGNQPQHF
>TRBD1|TRBJ2-7|TRBV19|NA
TGTGCCAGTAGTATAGATCCACGACAGGGGGACTCCTACGAGCAGTACTTC
CASSIDPRQGDSYEQYF
>NA|TRBJ1-1|TRBV7-9|NA
TGTGCCAGCAGCTTAACTAGCGACACTGAAGCTTTCTTT
CASSLTSDTEAFF
>NA|TRBJ2-7|TRBV7-2|NA
TGTGCCAGCAGCTCGGGAAACGCAGGTTTGCACGAGCAGTACTTC
CASSSGNAGLHEQYF
>NA|TRBJ1-1|TRBV11-2|NA
TGTGCCAGCAGCTACTACAGGGTAGGGCACACTGAAGCTTTCTTT
CASSYYRVGHTEAFF
>NA|TRBJ1-1|TRBV10-1|NA
TGCGCCAGCAGTGCTAGGGACACGGAAACTGAAGCTTTCTTT
CASSARDTETEAFF
>NA|TRBJ2-7|TRBV30|NA
TGTGCCTGGAGTGTAGGGGTAAGCGCCTACGAGCAGTACTTC
CAWSVGVSAYEQYF
>TRBD2|TRBJ2-7|TRBV28|few
TGTGCCAGCCAACCTAATAGCGGGTCTCCCTACGAGCAGTACTTC
CASQPNSGSPYEQYF
>NA|TRBJ2-3|TRBV20-1|once
TGCAGTGCTAGGGGCTGGGAGCATTTT
CSARGWEHF
>NA|TRBJ2-5|TRBV18|once
TGTGCCAGCTCACCAACCTCCCAAGAGACCCAGTACTTC
CASSPTSQETQYF
>TRBD2|TRBJ2-1|TRBV7-8|NA
TGTGCCAGCAGCTCAAAAGGACTAGCGGGAGATGAGCAGTTCTTC
CASSSKGLAGDEQFF
>TRBD1|TRBJ2-2|TRBV4-3|NA
TGCGCCAGCAGCCGCGGACAGGGCGGTACCGGGGAGCTGTTTTTT
CASSRGQGGTGELFF
>TRBD1|TRBJ2-5|TRBV15|NA
TGTGCCACCAGCAGAACATCGACTTACGGGACAGGGTTTGGAGAGACCCAGTACTTC
CATSRTSTYGTGFGETQYF
>TRBD1|TRBJ1-2|TRBV11-2|many
TGTGCCAGCACCCTTGGACAGGGGGAATTTCGCTACACCTTC
CASTLGQGEFRYTF
>NA|TRBJ1-2|TRBV27|NA
TGTGCCAGCAGTTTATCGATGGGTTCAGGGGATGGCTACACCTTC
CASSLSMGSGDGYTF
>NA|TRBJ1-2|TRBV5-6|NA
TGTGCCAGCAGCTTGGGCAGGGTCCCTCCCTATGGCTACACCTTC
CASSLGRVPPYGYTF
>NA|TRBJ2-1|TRBV5-1|NA
TGCGCCAGCAGCTTGGTTGGCTCAGGGTCCAATGAGCAGTTCTTC
CASSLVGSGSNEQFF
>NA|TRBJ1-3|TRBV7-9|NA
TGTGCCAGCAGCTTAGGCGGGGGCCGTGGAAACACCATATATTTT
CASSLGGGRGNTIYF
>NA|TRBJ1-4|TRBV7-8|NA
TGTGCCAGCAGCTTCGGGGGGGGATATGAAAAACTGTTTTTT
CASSFGGGYEKLFF
>NA|TRBJ1-1|TRBV5-1|once
TGCGCCAGCAGCTTGGCACAGTTCATGAACACTGAAGCTTTCTTT
CASSLAQFMNTEAFF
>TRBD2|TRBJ2-1|TRBV5-1|NA
TGCGCCAGCAGCTTGTACGCGGGGCTAGCGGGAGGATACAATGAGCAGTTCTTC
CASSLYAGLAGGYNEQFF
>TRBD1|TRBJ1-1|TRBV10-3|few
TGTGCCATCAGTTTACAGGGGACGAATACTGAAGCTTTCTTT
CAISLQGTNTEAFF
>TRBD1|TRBJ2-7|TRBV29-1|once
TGCAGCGTTCCGGGACAGGGCTCCTACGAGCAGTACTTC
CSVPGQGSYEQYF
>NA|TRBJ2-1|TRBV27|NA
TGTGCCAGCAGTTTGACTTATAACAATGAGCAGTTCTTC
CASSLTYNNEQFF
>NA|TRBJ1-5|TRBV5-6|NA
TGTGCCAGCAGCTTGGAGGGACTCAATCAGCCCCAGCATTTT
CASSLEGLNQPQHF
>NA|TRBJ1-1|TRBV2|NA
TGTGCCAGCAGTTCCGAGGGTTACACTGAAGCTTTCTTT
CASSSEGYTEAFF
>TRBD2|TRBJ2-2|TRBV6-1|NA
TGTGCCAGCAGTGATTATCAGCGGGACGAATACACCGGGGAGCTGTTTTTT
CASSDYQRDEYTGELFF
>TRBD1|TRBJ2-2|TRBV6-1|NA
TGTGCCAGCAGCTGGGACAGAACGAACACCGGGGAGCTGTTTTTT
CASSWDRTNTGELFF
>TRBD2|TRBJ2-5|TRBV7-2|NA
TGTGCCAGCAGCAGTGGACTAGCGGCCGCGGAGACCCAGTACTTC
CASSSGLAAAETQYF
>NA|TRBJ2-7|TRBV19|NA
TGTGCCAGTAGTAACACCTTGGGGGTCGAGCAGTACTTC
CASSNTLGVEQYF
>NA|TRBJ2-1|TRBV29-1|few
TGCAGCGTTGTCCCAAGCTCCTACAATGAGCAGTTCTTC
CSVVPSSYNEQFF
>NA|TRBJ2-1|TRBV30|NA
TGTGCCTGGAGTGTAGCGGTTTACAATGAGCAGTTCTTC
CAWSVAVYNEQFF
>NA|TRBJ1-2|TRBV30|once
TGTGCCTGGACCGAGGGCAGGGTTTACTATGGCTACACCTTC
CAWTEGRVYYGYTF
>NA|TRBJ2-5|TRBV15|NA
TGTGCCACCAGCGGGACGACCGCTATCCAAGAGACCCAGTACTTC
CATSGTTAIQETQYF
>TRBD1|TRBJ1-1|TRBV5-1|few
TGCGCCAGCAGCCCAGATTGGACAGGGGGCAGGACTGAAGCTTTCTTT
CASSPDWTGGRTEAFF
>TRBD2|TRBJ2-3|TRBV7-6|NA
TGTGCCAGCAGCTTACTAGCGGGAGAAGGAGATACGCAGTATTTT
CASSLLAGEGDTQYF
>NA|TRBJ2-2|TRBV19|once
TGTGCTCCAAGGGCGGGCGGGGAGCTGTTTTTT
CAPRAGGELFF
>NA|TRBJ2-1|TRBV11-1|NA
TGTGCCAGCAGCTTGCAAAGGGGGGTGGATGAGCAGTTCTTC
CASSLQRGVDEQFF
>NA|TRBJ1-1|TRBV11-2|NA
TGTGCCAGCAGCTTAGCTGGCCAGATGAACACTGAAGCTTTCTTT
CASSLAGQMNTEAFF
>NA|TRBJ1-1|TRBV28|NA
TGTGCCAGCAGTAATGGGCGGGGCCGCACTGAAGCTTTCTTT
CASSNGRGRTEAFF
>NA|TRBJ2-7|TRBV6-1|NA
TGTGCCAGCAGCGTAGCGCGAAACTACGAGCAGTACTTC
CASSVARNYEQYF
>TRBD1|TRBJ2-7|TRBV7-2|NA
TGTGCCAGCACCCGGTGGGGACAGAACTACGAGCAGTACTTC
CASTRWGQNYEQYF
>TRBD2|TRBJ2-2|TRBV10-3|NA
TGTGCCATCAGTGAACATTTGACTAGCGGAGACACCGGGGAGCTGTTTTTT
CAISEHLTSGDTGELFF
>NA|TRBJ1-2|TRBV28|NA
TGTGCCAGCAGTTTAGGGGCCGGATCGATCCCAAGCTATGGCTACACCTTC
CASSLGAGSIPSYGYTF